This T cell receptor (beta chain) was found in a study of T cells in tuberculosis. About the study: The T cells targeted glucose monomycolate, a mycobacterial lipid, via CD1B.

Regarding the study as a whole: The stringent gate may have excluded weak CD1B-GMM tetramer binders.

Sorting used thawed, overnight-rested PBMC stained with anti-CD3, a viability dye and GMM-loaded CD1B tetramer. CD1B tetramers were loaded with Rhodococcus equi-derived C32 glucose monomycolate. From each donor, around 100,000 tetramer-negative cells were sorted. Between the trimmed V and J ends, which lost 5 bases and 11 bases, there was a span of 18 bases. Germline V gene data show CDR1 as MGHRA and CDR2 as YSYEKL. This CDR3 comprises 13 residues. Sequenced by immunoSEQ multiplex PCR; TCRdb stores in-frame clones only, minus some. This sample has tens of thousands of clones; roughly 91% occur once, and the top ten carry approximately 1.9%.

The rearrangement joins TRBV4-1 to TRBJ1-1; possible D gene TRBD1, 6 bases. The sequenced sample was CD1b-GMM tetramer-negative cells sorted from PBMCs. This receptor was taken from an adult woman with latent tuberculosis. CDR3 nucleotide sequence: TGCGCCAGCAGCTTGACGAGGGGGGAGGGTGCTTTCTTT. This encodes CASSLTRGEGAFF.